The 26 T cell receptor beta chains below all came from one sample that was sequenced in a study of OX40 agonist ivuxolimab in advanced cancers. Some clones are missing from TCRdb's copy, which holds only in-frame ones; the method was immunoSEQ multiplex PCR. The sample gives 61,000 or so clones, less than 90% of which show up once; around 3.4% is in the top ten. Source: CD4+ or CD8+ T cells sorted from blood, taken in a trial of the OX40 agonist ivuxolimab. The origin of the receptors is an adult with an advanced solid tumor such as melanoma, head and neck, liver or kidney cancer.

The genes are TRBV7-3 and TRBJ2-5; D is possibly TRBD1 (6 bases). The CDR3 runs to 15 residues. Germline assignment: CDR1 SGHTA and CDR2 FQGTGA. The germline V and J ends were trimmed by 4 bases and 1 base, with 13 bases remaining between them. CDR3 bases: TGTGCCAGCAGCTCCCAGGGGACGGGCCAAGAGACCCAGTACTTC. As protein: CASSSQGTGQETQYF.

The chain uses TRBV7-8 and TRBJ1-3; D might be TRBD1 (5 bases). Germline V gene lookup returns CDR1 SGHVS and CDR2 FQNEAQ. Trimming shortened V by 3 bases and J by 1 base, and 10 bases separated the two germline ends. This CDR3 spans 15 amino acids. The CDR3 DNA reads as TGTGCCAGCAGCTTCGACAGCTATTCTGGAAACACCATATATTTT. Residues: CASSFDSYSGNTIYF.

The chain couples TRBV6-1 to TRBJ1-1; 7 bases line up with TRBD1. Germline loops: CDR1 MNHNS, CDR2 SASEGT. The V and J ends lost 3 bases and 5 bases, in that order; junction bases with no gene match: 3. CDR3 length: 13 amino acids. The CDR3 nucleotides read TGTGCCAGCAGTGAGGGGGGACAGACTGAAGCTTTCTTT. It specifies CASSEGGQTEAFF.

The chain couples TRBV7-3 to TRBJ1-1; the D is unclear. CDR3 length: 16 residues. Germline V CDR1 and CDR2: SGHTA, FQGTGA. Between the trimmed V and J ends, which lost 7 bases and 4 bases, there was a span of 22 bases. This CDR3 is CASKRSEGELVTEAFF. Here the CDR3 DNA reads TGTGCCAGCAAGAGAAGTGAGGGCGAGTTGGTCACTGAAGCTTTCTTT.

This chain joins TRBV6-5 and TRBJ1-2; D might be TRBD1 (5 bases). The V gene lost 2 bases and the J gene lost 8 bases, with 18 bases spanning the gap. CDR3 length equals 15 residues. Germline CDR1 is MNHEY and CDR2 is SVGAGI. Written as DNA, the CDR3 is TGTGCCAGCAGTTACGACTATGGGGGAAGTAGGGGCTACACCTTC. Protein product: CASSYDYGGSRGYTF.

V usage is TRBV11-3 and J usage is TRBJ2-1, with D possibly called TRBD1 or TRBD2 (6 bases each). The ends were cut back, 3 bases at V and 9 bases at J, with 18 bases in the middle. The CDR3 extends over 15 amino acids. Per germline, CDR1 SGHNT and CDR2 YENEEA. CDR3 in amino acids: CASSFDGGKGGEQFF. Written as DNA, the CDR3 is TGTGCCAGCAGCTTTGACGGGGGCAAGGGCGGTGAGCAGTTCTTC. Variable domain in full (rest from reference TRBV11-3 and TRBJ2-1): EAGVVQSPRYKIIEKKQPVAFWCNPISGHNTLYWYLQNLGQGPELLIRYENEEAVDDSQLPKDRFSAERLKGVDSTLKIQPAELGDSAVYLCASSFDGGKGGEQFFGPGTRLTVL.

The rearrangement uses TRBV7-9 and TRBJ2-7; 10 bases align to TRBD1. V lost 4 bases and J lost 1; bases outside the gene matches: 4. Germline CDR1 reads SEHNR; CDR2 reads FQNEAQ (reference sequence). The CDR3 totals 15 residues. The CDR3 region is CASSSGQGNSYEQYF. Written as DNA, the CDR3 is TGTGCCAGCAGCTCGGGACAGGGGAATTCCTACGAGCAGTACTTC.

This chain joins TRBV28 and TRBJ1-1, with a weak D call TRBD1 (6 bases). Trimming stripped 3 bases from V and 11 bases from J, with 16 bases between. The CDR3 extends over 13 amino acids. Germline CDR1 and CDR2: MDHEN and SYDVKM. The CDR3 region is CASSFNRERGAFF. CDR3 coding DNA: TGTGCCAGCAGTTTTAACAGGGAGAGGGGGGCTTTCTTT.

The genes are TRBV13 and TRBJ1-6; TRBD1 matches 11 bases. The CDR3 is 17 residues long. Germline V gene sequence: CDR1 PRHDT, CDR2 FYEKMQ (reference sequence). V shed 5 bases and J 10 bases; nucleotides not matched to a gene: 13. The CDR3: CASSLLTGQGVESPLHF. DNA for the CDR3: TGTGCCAGCAGCCTACTAACGGGACAGGGGGTCGAGTCACCCCTCCACTTT.

The chain links TRBV14 to TRBJ2-5; maybe TRBD2 (7 bases). The CDR3 consists of 15 residues. Germline CDR1 and CDR2: SGHDN and FVKESK. V gave up 4 bases and J gave up 5 bases, with 17 bases separating them. The CDR3 protein is CASSPLGGAGETQYF. DNA for the CDR3: TGTGCCAGCAGCCCCCTAGGGGGGGCCGGTGAGACCCAGTACTTC.

The rearrangement links TRBV19 to TRBJ1-2; 8 bases align to TRBD1. This CDR3 has 12 residues. J was trimmed by 7 bases and V by 3 bases; bases with no gene match: 1. Germline CDR1 and CDR2: LNHDA and SQIVND (reference sequence). CDR3 DNA sequence: TGTGCCAGTAGTATGGGGACAGGTGGCTACACCTTC. It yields the protein CASSMGTGGYTF.

This chain connects TRBV28 to TRBJ1-3; possibly TRBD1 for D (5 bases). V was clipped by 2 bases and J by 0 bases, with 8 bases between them. The CDR3 sequence is 15 residues long. Germline CDR1 is MDHEN and CDR2 is SYDVKM. This CDR3 is CASSLLTDSGNTIYF. The CDR3 DNA reads TGTGCCAGCAGTTTACTGACAGACTCTGGAAACACCATATATTTT. The variable domain in full, completed from reference TRBV28 and TRBJ1-3, reads DVKVTQSSRYLVKRTGEKVFLECVQDMDHENMFWYRQDPGLGLRLIYFSYDVKMKEKGDIPEGYSVSREKKERFSLILESASTNQTSMYLCASSLLTDSGNTIYFGEGSWLTVV.

The chain has TRBV15 and TRBJ2-7; D remains unclear. The CDR3 has 14 residues. Trimming removed 5 bases at V and 4 bases at J, with 15 bases between. Germline CDR1 LNHNV, CDR2 YYDKDF (reference sequence). The CDR3 DNA reads as TGTGCCACCAGCGGAAGTTCCGTAGGTTACGAGCAGTACTTC. Translated: CATSGSSVGYEQYF.

This chain connects TRBV5-1 to TRBJ1-2; tentatively, D is TRBD1 (5 bases). CDR3 length: 14 amino acids. Germline-derived CDR1 and CDR2 are SGHRS and YFSETQ. V gave up 0 bases and J gave up 2 bases, with 8 bases separating them. This chain's CDR3 is CASSLDRNNYGYTF. The CDR3 nucleotides read TGCGCCAGCAGCTTGGACAGGAACAACTATGGCTACACCTTC.

The chain employs TRBV28 and TRBJ1-2, with D unresolved. V was shortened by 2 bases and J by 3 bases, with 4 bases between the two germline ends. The CDR3 totals 12 residues. Germline V gene sequence: CDR1 MDHEN, CDR2 SYDVKM. This CDR3 reads CASSLRDYGYTF. For the CDR3, the DNA is TGTGCCAGCAGTTTACGGGACTATGGCTACACCTTC.

This chain links TRBV11-3 with TRBJ2-7, with D perhaps given as TRBD1 or TRBD2 (5 bases each). The CDR3 runs 15 residues. Germline V gene sequence: CDR1 SGHNT, CDR2 YENEEA. The V gene lost 5 bases and the J gene lost 2 bases, with 16 bases spanning the gap. CDR3 nucleotide sequence: TGTGCCAGCAGCCCCCCGGGACCGACCGCCTACGAGCAGTACTTC. Its translation is CASSPPGPTAYEQYF.

J is TRBJ1-4 and V is TRBV6-5, with D maybe TRBD1 (5 bases). This CDR3 has 14 amino acids. V lost 0 bases and J lost 7, with 9 bases in between. Germline CDR1 reads MNHEY; CDR2 reads SVGAGI. The CDR3 spells CASSYSGEIEKLFF. Here the CDR3 DNA reads TGTGCCAGCAGTTACTCAGGGGAAATTGAAAAACTGTTTTTT.

J is TRBJ1-5 and V is TRBV7-2; tentative D call: TRBD1 (5 bases). Germline values: CDR1 SGHTA, CDR2 FQGNSA. The CDR3 contains 13 residues. Trimming cost V 1 base and J 6 bases, with 7 bases left between them. CDR3 region: CASSLVDTQPQHF. The CDR3, as DNA: TGTGCCAGCAGCTTAGTGGACACTCAGCCCCAGCATTTT.

V gene TRBV2 combines with J gene TRBJ1-5, with D maybe TRBD1 (6 bases). Germline values: CDR1 SNHLY, CDR2 FYNNEI. The CDR3 is 16 amino acids. Trimming took off 2 bases at V and 2 bases at J, with 13 bases between the two ends. The CDR3 DNA follows: TGTGCCAGCAGTGAACTGGGGGCGTATGGCAATCAGCCCCAGCATTTT. Its protein is CASSELGAYGNQPQHF.

The chain joins TRBV19 to TRBJ2-4, with 8 bases fitting TRBD1. Germline lookup yields CDR1 LNHDA and CDR2 SQIVND (reference sequence). This CDR3 spans 14 amino acids. The V and J ends lost 3 bases and 5 bases, in that order; junction bases with no gene match: 3. The CDR3 coding sequence is TGTGCCAGTAGTATGGCACAGGGGGAAAACATTCAGTACTTC. Its protein is CASSMAQGENIQYF.

This chain uses TRBV15 with TRBJ1-6, with unresolved D. CDR1 LNHNV and CDR2 YYDKDF come from the germline V gene (reference sequence). The CDR3 is made up of 15 amino acids. V gave up 1 base and J gave up 13 bases, with 17 bases separating them. The CDR3 DNA sequence: TGTGCCACCAGCAGAGTGGGCTCTCTGCTTCACCCCCTCCACTTT. Its protein product is CATSRVGSLLHPLHF.

The V and J genes are TRBV4-3 and TRBJ2-2; TRBD1 might be the D (6 bases). The CDR3 consists of 16 residues. V lost 2 bases, J lost 7 bases, and 17 bases lay in between. Per the germline V gene, CDR1 is LGHNA and CDR2 is YSLEER. CDR3 protein: CASSQMAQGGHGELFF. CDR3 sequence (DNA): TGCGCCAGCAGCCAAATGGCTCAAGGGGGTCACGGGGAGCTGTTTTTT.

V gene TRBV19 combines with J gene TRBJ2-6, with D hard to call. CDR3 length: 14 amino acids. Trimming took off 6 bases at V and 1 base at J, with 7 bases between the two ends. CDR1 is LNHDA and CDR2 is SQIVND in the germline V gene (reference sequence). The CDR3 reads CASSLGSGANVLTF. In nucleotides, the CDR3 is TGTGCCAGTAGCTTAGGGTCTGGGGCCAACGTCCTGACTTTC.

The CDR3 DNA follows: TGTGCCAGCAGTTTAGGATCCACTCTAGGGGCACAGTCTGAAGCTTTCTTT. Protein: CASSLGSTLGAQSEAFF. The chain links TRBV28 to TRBJ1-1; D may be TRBD1 (5 bases). The CDR3 is 17 amino acids. The V end lost 2 bases, the J end lost 6 bases, and 22 bases lay between the germline ends. CDR1 and CDR2 (germline): MDHEN, SYDVKM.

The chain combines TRBV7-8 with TRBJ2-7; 7 nucleotides align to TRBD2. The J segment lost 5 bases and the V segment lost 6 bases, leaving 7 bases of the junction unmatched. The CDR3 sequence is 13 residues long. Germline CDR1 SGHVS, CDR2 FQNEAQ. CDR3 protein: CASRRTSVHEQYF. In DNA, the CDR3 is TGTGCCAGCAGACGTACTAGCGTCCACGAGCAGTACTTC.

The chain combines TRBV5-1 with TRBJ2-3; D gene uncertain. The CDR3 covers 14 residues. V was shortened by 5 bases and J by 0 bases, with 10 bases between the two germline ends. The germline CDR1 and CDR2 sequences are SGHRS and YFSETQ. CDR3 protein: CASSGTHSTDTQYF. The CDR3 coding sequence is TGCGCCAGCAGTGGAACTCATAGCACAGATACGCAGTATTTT.